This TCR beta chain was captured in a study of T cells in localized non-small cell lung cancer. Comments on this clone: What it binds is not known.

Generated by immunoSEQ multiplex PCR, the TCRdb table keeps only in-frame clones and is missing some. Found here are tens of thousands of clones, over 75% of them singletons; the top ten hold around 6%. Study-wide findings and caveats: Uninvolved adjacent lung showed peak T cell clonality, exceeding tumor. Higher adjacent-lung clonality was associated with shorter survival.

CDR3 length: 14 residues. CDR1 and CDR2 from the germline V gene are LNHNV and YYDKDF (reference sequence). The V and J ends lost 5 bases and 1 base, in that order; junction bases with no gene match: 1. This receptor was identified in a man aged 40-75 years with stage II lung adenocarcinoma. Material: PBMCs, obtained before any cancer treatment. The genes are TRBV15 and TRBJ2-3, with 9 bases identical to TRBD2. This CDR3 reads CATSVAGGTDTQYF. CDR3 DNA sequence: TGTGCCACCAGCGTAGCGGGGGGCACAGATACGCAGTATTTT.